This TCR beta chain was obtained from a study of graft-versus-host responses after intestinal transplantation. Overall study: Grafts that recipients had were multivisceral, liver-intestinal, or isolated intestinal transplants. Tacrolimus plus steroids were given to all recipients for approximately three years, preceded by anti-thymocyte globulin induction.

Broader study findings: Present in recipient marrow, GvH clones included some that appeared first in ileum or blood.

A remark on this clone: Its antigen is still unknown.

Here immunoSEQ multiplex PCR was the method, and the copy in TCRdb shows in-frame clones only, minus some. The sample contains about 54,000 clones, about 89% of which appear only once. This specimen was PBMCs, taken roughly 660 days after intestinal transplant. The source is a human patient who received an intestinal transplant, so some T cells may come from the graft donor.

CDR3 nucleotides: TGCGCCAGCAGCTCCCAGGGTTTTCGAGAAAAACTGTTTTTT. The encoded protein is CASSSQGFREKLFF. The rearrangement uses TRBV5-1 and TRBJ1-4; D might be TRBD1 (5 bases). Germline CDR1 reads SGHRS; CDR2 reads YFSETQ. This CDR3 has 14 amino acids. V lost 3 bases and J 8 bases, leaving 14 bases between the germline ends.